This TCR beta chain originates from a study of cytomegalovirus exposure and HLA in healthy donors. 13 Jbeta primers and 60 Vbeta primers were used for the PCR. Method: immunoSEQ multiplex PCR; TCRdb's copy keeps in-frame clones and lacks some. This table has 180,000 or so clones, roughly 80% appearing once. CDR1 and CDR2 from the germline V gene are MDHEN and SYDVKM. Trimming pared 5 bases from V and 0 bases from J, leaving 19 bases between. The CDR3 contains 17 residues. A word on this clone: As yet, its antigen is unknown.

Study-wide results and limits: Later analysis suggested links between common viral pathogens and several top significant clusters.

The rearrangement joins TRBV28 to TRBJ2-5, with a tentative D call TRBD1 (6 bases). This sequence originates from a woman aged 18-29 years in good health and CMV-seronegative. Sample: PBMCs. CDR3 nucleotide sequence: TGTGCCAGCAGTAGCTCCCCCCCTTACAGGGACCAAGAGACCCAGTACTTC. As protein: CASSSSPPYRDQETQYF.